A single sample gave rise to the 22 T cell receptor delta chains below, sequenced in a study of gamma-delta T cells after stem cell transplantation. TCRdb re-identified clones in the RT-PCR reads via CATT. Of just over 15,000 delta-chain clones in the sample, less than 10% are singletons; the top ten hold about two thirds. Source material: gamma-delta T cells. The receptors here all came from a human donor. It is not recorded whose cells these are; they may come from a transplant donor.

Concerning this clone: TCRdb pairs this DNA with a much larger clone's protein that differs at residue 4, likely a read error; the protein shown was translated from the DNA. The chain is built from TRDV2 and TRDJ1; 10 bases agree with TRDD3. The CDR3 covers 20 residues. Germline V gene lookup returns CDR1 GEAIGNYY and CDR2 EKD. The CDR3 protein is CACHTVYGGYRGEYTDKLIF. CDR3 DNA: TGTGCCTGTCACACCGTATATGGGGGATACCGTGGGGAGTACACCGATAAACTCATCTTT.

This clone showed up just a few times. TCRdb's listed protein matches a much larger clone and diverges from this DNA's translation at residues 3 and 8, likely through a read error; the protein shown comes from the DNA. The J gene is TRDJ1, the V gene TRDV3; the D gene is possibly TRDD3 (6 bases). V gave up 4 bases and J gave up 0 bases, with 24 bases separating them. The CDR3 covers 17 residues. Looked up from germline, CDR1 is TVYSNPD and CDR2 is GDNSRS (reference sequence). CDR3 coding DNA: TGTGCCTGTAGTGACCTACTGGTGGATACCAACACCGATAAACTCATCTTT. Translating gives CACSDLLVDTNTDKLIF.

Of note for this clone: TCRdb has a much larger clone's protein, which differs at residues 10 and 11 from the translation of this DNA, likely because of a read error; what is shown is the protein translated from the DNA. The chain has TRDV2 and TRDJ1; the D gene is possibly TRDD3 (6 bases). Deletions cut 0 bases from V and 6 bases from J, with 16 bases between. CDR1 and CDR2 from the germline V gene are GEAIGNYY and EKD. The CDR3 is 15 residues long. The CDR3 DNA is TGTGCCTGTGACACCCGGGGGACGTGGCGCTATAAACTCATCTTT. This gives the protein CACDTRGTWRYKLIF.

The chain recombines TRDV1 with TRDJ2, with D perhaps matching TRDD3 (5 bases). V was clipped by 11 bases and J by 3 bases, with 31 bases between them. Germline values: CDR1 TSWWSYY, CDR2 QGS. The CDR3 runs to 19 residues. CDR3 in amino acids: CAIAKRGTRSVGVTAQLFF. The CDR3, as DNA: TGTGCTATTGCCAAAAGAGGGACCCGTAGTGTTGGGGTGACAGCACAACTCTTCTTT.

V gene TRDV2 combines with J gene TRDJ1; 7 positions agree with TRDD3. CDR1 and CDR2 (germline): GEAIGNYY, EKD. The CDR3 sequence is 22 residues long. V shed 0 bases and J 10 bases; nucleotides not matched to a gene: 34. The CDR3 sequence is CACDTEVMGDLSTKLHTYTLIF. The CDR3 bases are TGTGCCTGTGACACCGAAGTAATGGGGGACCTATCCACCAAACTTCACACCTATACACTCATCTTT.

Remarks on this clone: TCRdb assigns this DNA the protein of a much larger clone, which departs from its translation at residue 10; this likely reflects a read error, and the protein shown comes from translating the DNA. The chain uses TRDV2 and TRDJ1; weak D call: TRDD3 (6 bases). Germline CDR1 is GEAIGNYY and CDR2 is EKD. The CDR3 sequence is 15 residues long. V was shortened by 0 bases and J by 4 bases, with 14 bases between the two germline ends. The CDR3 sequence: CACDTLGTWGDKLIF. As DNA, the CDR3 is TGTGCCTGTGACACCCTGGGGACGTGGGGCGATAAACTCATCTTT.

The chain combines TRDV2 with TRDJ1; TRDD3 might be the D (5 bases). CDR1 and CDR2 (germline): GEAIGNYY, EKD. V gave up 2 bases and J gave up 5 bases, with 14 bases separating them. There are 14 residues in the CDR3. The CDR3 sequence: CACDIVGKGDKLIF. CDR3 sequence (DNA): TGTGCCTGTGACATAGTGGGGAAAGGGGATAAACTCATCTTT.

This clone rates as medium-sized. A far more abundant clone sits one base away, making this likely a read error. Other DNA sequences in the same sample also yield this CDR3. The rearrangement joins TRDV2 to TRDJ1; the match to TRDD3 covers 13 bases. Germline loops: CDR1 GEAIGNYY, CDR2 EKD. The CDR3 extends over 18 amino acids. The V gene end was trimmed by 0 bases and the J gene end by 2 bases; junction bases not matched to a gene: 8. CDR3 DNA sequence: TGTGCCTGTGACACCCGAAAATTACTGGGGGATACGACCGATAAACTCATCTTT. Its protein is CACDTRKLLGDTTDKLIF.

By its share, this clone is medium-sized. A much larger clone differs from this one at a single base, so this may be a read error. This chain joins TRDV2 and TRDJ1; possible D gene TRDD3, 6 bases. The CDR3 extends over 18 amino acids. Germline CDR1 reads GEAIGNYY; CDR2 reads EKD. V was trimmed by 0 bases and J by 2 bases, leaving 21 bases between them. The CDR3 loop is CACDTGGGPPYGTDKLIF. For the CDR3, the DNA is TGTGCCTGTGACACCGGTGGGGGTCCCCCCTATGGGACCGATAAACTCATCTTT.

As to this clone: TCRdb records a much larger clone's protein for this DNA, with a difference at residue 17 that likely arises from a read error; the protein given is the translation of the DNA. The chain has TRDV1 and TRDJ1; 7 positions match TRDD3. Germline CDR1 reads TSWWSYY; CDR2 reads QGS. The CDR3 runs to 18 residues. The CDR3 protein is CALGAQLPLWGLTDKLTF. The CDR3 region has the DNA TGTGCTCTTGGGGCTCAGCTTCCACTCTGGGGGCTTACCGATAAACTCACCTTT.

This clone came up a few times. TCRdb attributes to this sequence the protein of a much larger clone, which differs from the DNA translation at residue 8; a read error is likely, and the protein displayed is translated from the DNA. The genes are TRDV2 and TRDJ1; either TRDD1 or TRDD3 may supply D (5 bases each). The CDR3 extends over 22 amino acids. With 0 bases removed from V and 4 bases from J, the gap between germline ends came to 35 bases. Germline V lookup: CDR1 GEAIGNYY, CDR2 EKD. DNA for the CDR3: TGTGCCTGTGACACCGGAAATCGTACTACGTCTCCTGGGCTCACTACGAGCGATAAACTCATCTTT. This translates into CACDTGNRTTSPGLTTSDKLIF.

This clone was detected only a few times. This DNA's translation and the protein TCRdb lists, from a much larger clone, do not match at residue 8, likely due to a read error; the protein shown is translated from the DNA. This chain uses TRDV1 with TRDJ1; D ambiguous. From germline, CDR1 is TSWWSYY and CDR2 QGS. The length of the CDR3 is 13 residues. The V end was cut by 3 bases, the J end by 4 bases, with 9 bases between. CDR3 in DNA: TGTGCTCTTGGGGACCTAGATAACGATAAACTCATCTTT. It yields the protein CALGDLDNDKLIF.

This clone was found many times. TCRdb's protein for this DNA is that of a much larger clone and differs from the translation at residue 16, likely a read error; the protein shown is the DNA translation. J is TRDJ1 and V is TRDV1; 13 positions match TRDD3. The CDR3 covers 21 residues. Per germline, CDR1 TSWWSYY and CDR2 QGS. J was trimmed by 7 bases and V by 2 bases; bases with no gene match: 22. CDR3 bases: TGTGCTCTTGGGGAAATTTCCTACCCCCTCCTACTGGGGGATACGCCGGGTAAACTCATCTTT. Protein sequence: CALGEISYPLLLGDTPGKLIF.

Concerning this clone itself: A far larger clone is only one base removed, so a read error is likely. Other DNA sequences in this specimen translate into the identical CDR3. The V gene is TRDV2, the J gene TRDJ1, with D possibly TRDD3 on 5 matching bases. With 1 base removed from V and 2 bases from J, the gap between germline ends came to 28 bases. The CDR3 spans 20 residues. Per the germline V gene, CDR1 is GEAIGNYY and CDR2 is EKD. CDR3 DNA sequence: TGTGCCTGTGACACTATCCTCTCCCGTGGGGCTGGGACTGCTACCGATAAACTCATCTTT. Its translation: CACDTILSRGAGTATDKLIF.

This clone is labeled as medium-sized (0.01 to 0.1%). A much larger clone lies a single base off, so this may be a read error. The V call is TRDV2, the J call TRDJ1; tentative D call: TRDD3 (6 bases). Germline loops: CDR1 GEAIGNYY, CDR2 EKD. The CDR3 extends over 18 amino acids. V was trimmed by 0 bases and J by 2 bases, leaving 21 bases between them. The CDR3 reads CACDTVGGPPYVTDKLIF. As DNA, the CDR3 is TGTGCCTGTGACACCGTTGGGGGTCCCCCCTATGTGACCGATAAACTCATCTTT.

On this clone itself: TCRdb records a much larger clone's protein for this DNA, with a difference at residue 6 that likely arises from a read error; the protein given is the translation of the DNA. J is TRDJ1 and V is TRDV2; D remains ambiguous. V lost 0 bases and J 1 base, leaving 20 bases between the germline ends. The germline V gene encodes CDR1 GEAIGNYY and CDR2 EKD. The CDR3 contains 18 residues. As DNA, the CDR3 is TGTGCCTGTGACACCATTGTCGCCGCGCGCGGATCCACCGATAAACTCATCTTT. Its protein is CACDTIVAARGSTDKLIF.

As for this clone: One base separates it from a far larger clone, so it is likely a read error. In the same sample, other DNA sequences code for this CDR3. J is TRDJ1 and V is TRDV2; D perhaps matches TRDD3 (7 bases). The CDR3 has 21 residues. V gave up 0 bases and J gave up 0 bases, with 28 bases separating them. CDR1 and CDR2 (germline): GEAIGNYY, EKD. The CDR3 spells CACDTVPPTSGGYDYTDKLIF. CDR3 sequence (DNA): TGTGCCTGTGACACCGTACCTCCTACCTCTGGGGGGTACGATTACACCGATAAACTCATCTTT.

This clone has just a few counts. Translating this DNA gives a protein that differs at residue 6 from the TCRdb one, which belongs to a much larger clone; a read error is likely, and the protein shown is this translation. This chain links TRDV2 with TRDJ1, with 8 bases lining up with TRDD3. Germline values: CDR1 GEAIGNYY, CDR2 EKD. This CDR3 spans 18 amino acids. V trimming: 0 bases; J trimming: 0 bases; junction bases outside the gene matches: 11. DNA for the CDR3: TGTGCCTGTGACACCGATTCCCCGGTACTGGGGGACACCGATAAACTCATCTTT. Translated: CACDTDSPVLGDTDKLIF.

This clone was seen ten or more times. TCRdb assigns this DNA the protein of a much larger clone, which departs from its translation at residue 3; this likely reflects a read error, and the protein shown comes from translating the DNA. The J gene is TRDJ1, the V gene TRDV1; D gene unclear. CDR1 TSWWSYY and CDR2 QGS come from the germline V gene. CDR3 size: 17 residues. Here the CDR3 DNA reads TGTGCTGTTGGGAAACGAATCACATTTCGGGCTTCCGATAAACTCATCTTT. Its translation is CAVGKRITFRASDKLIF.

This clone was counted between two and nine times. A far larger clone is off by one base, so a read error is likely. The same CDR3 is also encoded by other DNA sequences in this sample. This chain connects TRDV1 to TRDJ1; 12 bases are a match to TRDD3. The CDR3 has 19 amino acids. Germline V gene lookup returns CDR1 TSWWSYY and CDR2 QGS. The CDR3 loop reads CALGELEPPDWGIQDKLIF. For the CDR3, the DNA is TGTGCTCTTGGGGAACTAGAGCCCCCCGACTGGGGGATACAGGATAAACTTATCTTT.

This clone is termed medium-sized. Other nucleotide sequences from this sample produce the same CDR3. The rearrangement joins TRDV2 to TRDJ1; TRDD3 matches 11 bases. This CDR3 is 18 amino acids long. V shed 0 bases, J shed 3 bases, and the junction held 11 bases outside the gene matches. In germline, CDR1 is GEAIGNYY, CDR2 EKD. The CDR3 DNA sequence: TGTGCCTGTGACACCGTCGTACTGGGGGATAGACCTCCCGATAAACTCATCTTT. This gives the protein CACDTVVLGDRPPDKLIF.

The chain employs TRDV1 and TRDJ1, with TRDD3 matching 9 bases. The V and J ends lost 11 bases and 8 bases, in that order; junction bases with no gene match: 21. The length of the CDR3 is 16 residues. The V gene's germline CDR1 is TSWWSYY and CDR2 QGS. This chain's CDR3 is CASGEPGYWGTPKLIF. The CDR3 DNA is TGTGCTAGTGGGGAACCAGGGTACTGGGGGACGCCAAAACTCATCTTT.